These 20 T cell receptor beta chains share one sample of origin, sequenced in a study of T cells in Graves' hyperthyroidism and ophthalmopathy. Authors of the study amplified TCR beta CDR3 regions from RNA transcripts. RT-PCR in the first round (using the HTBI primer set) targeted the TCR CDR3. TCRdb re-called the multiplex PCR reads through MiXCR, storing one row per CDR3 protein. The sample yields nearly 600,000 distinct CDR3 sequences, 12% to 15% seen once. Sequenced sample: blood. The receptors were sampled from a woman between 18 and 30 years old with Graves' ophthalmopathy.

This clonotype occurred many times. This chain joins TRBV20-1 and TRBJ2-7; D may be TRBD1 (5 bases). V lost 2 bases and J 2 bases, leaving 13 bases between the germline ends. This CDR3 is 14 amino acids long. From germline, CDR1 is DFQATT and CDR2 SNEGSKA (reference sequence). CDR3 amino acids: CSARYPGLTYEQYF. Here the CDR3 DNA reads TGCAGTGCTAGATATCCAGGGTTAACCTACGAGCAGTACTTC.

This clonotype was observed at least ten times. Written as DNA, the CDR3 is TGCAGTGCTAGAGATTACGGGACTAGCGGGACAGATACGCAGTATTTT. Translated, it gives CSARDYGTSGTDTQYF. This sequence joins TRBV20-1 and TRBJ2-3; TRBD2 matches 12 bases. This CDR3 is built from 16 residues. V dropped 0 bases and J dropped 3; count of bases not matched to a gene: 4. Germline loops: CDR1 DFQATT, CDR2 SNEGSKA (reference sequence).

This rearrangement joins TRBV5-1 to TRBJ1-3, with D unresolved. Per germline, CDR1 SGHRS and CDR2 YFSETQ. CDR3 length equals 15 residues. Deletions cut 3 bases from V and 0 bases from J, with 10 bases between. This CDR3 is CASSSLGNSGNTIYF. In DNA form, the CDR3 reads TGCGCCAGCAGCTCCCTAGGGAACTCTGGAAACACCATATATTTT. Full variable domain (remainder filled in from reference TRBV5-1 and TRBJ1-3): KAGVTQTPRYLIKTRGQQVTLSCSPISGHRSVSWYQQTPGQGLQFLFEYFSETQRNKGNFPGRFSGRQFSNSRSEMNVSTLELGDSALYLCASSSLGNSGNTIYFGEGSWLTVV.

This clonotype came up many times. J is TRBJ2-5 and V is TRBV20-1; D may be TRBD1 (6 bases). Between the trimmed V and J ends, which lost 5 bases and 4 bases, there was a span of 8 bases. The CDR3 sequence is 11 residues long. Germline V gene lookup returns CDR1 DFQATT and CDR2 SNEGSKA (reference sequence). In nucleotides, the CDR3 is TGCAGTGCTGACAGGCGAGAGACCCAGTACTTC. It translates to CSADRRETQYF.

The sample holds many counts of this clonotype. The rearrangement joins TRBV30 to TRBJ2-7, with TRBD2 as a possible D gene (5 bases). CDR1 is GTSNPN and CDR2 is SVGIG in the germline V gene (reference sequence). The V gene lost 5 bases and the J gene lost 3 bases, with 14 bases spanning the gap. The CDR3 length is 13 residues. The CDR3 here is CAWGETDFYEQYF. DNA for the CDR3: TGTGCCTGGGGCGAGACGGACTTCTACGAGCAGTACTTC. The full variable domain, with the rest looked up from reference TRBV30 and TRBJ2-7, is SQTIHQWPATLVQPVGSPLSLECTVEGTSNPNLYWYRQAAGRGLQLLFYSVGIGQISSEVPQNLSASRPQDRQFILSSKKLLLSDSGFYLCAWGETDFYEQYFGPGTRLTVT.

This clonotype has more than one count but fewer than ten. The chain uses TRBV19 and TRBJ1-1, with D hard to call. Trimming removed 5 bases from V and 3 bases from J, with 10 bases in between. CDR3 size: 13 residues. Germline loops: CDR1 LNHDA, CDR2 SQIVND (reference sequence). The CDR3 here is CASSLSFDTEAFF. For the CDR3, the DNA is TGTGCCAGTAGTCTCAGTTTTGACACTGAAGCTTTCTTT.

This clonotype was picked up many times. The chain employs TRBV30 and TRBJ1-6, with D unclear. This CDR3 contains 13 residues. Germline-derived CDR1 and CDR2 are GTSNPN and SVGIG (reference sequence). Trimming took off 2 bases at V and 13 bases at J, with 15 bases between the two ends. In DNA, the CDR3 is TGTGCCTGGAGTTCCCGGCCGGTGGATCCCCTCCACTTT. It codes for CAWSSRPVDPLHF.

As to this clonotype: Since a much larger clone is just one base distant, this may be a read error. The chain is built from TRBV2 and TRBJ1-4; D may be TRBD1 (6 bases). The CDR3 spans 13 residues. Germline lookup yields CDR1 SNHLY and CDR2 FYNNEI. The CDR3 region has the DNA TGTGCCAGCAAAGGGCAGGGACATGAAAAACTGTGTTTT. Encoded protein: CASKGQGHEKLCF.

This clonotype was seen repeatedly, ten times or more. The chain recombines TRBV2 with TRBJ1-1; unclear D gene. The V gene's germline CDR1 is SNHLY and CDR2 FYNNEI. Trimming left V 11 bases short and J 6 bases short, with 19 bases between. This CDR3 spans 13 amino acids. The DNA of the CDR3 is TGTGCCGGCCTGCAGGAGGTGTTGGCTGAAGCTTTCTTT. Protein sequence: CAGLQEVLAEAFF.

The J gene is TRBJ2-1, the V gene TRBV18; 10 nucleotides line up with TRBD1. The V and J ends lost 6 bases and 10 bases, in that order; junction bases with no gene match: 15. The CDR3 loop spans 16 amino acids. Germline-derived CDR1 and CDR2 are KGHSH and LQKENI. CDR3 bases: TGTGCCAGCTCTCCCGCCGGGACAGGGGCCTCGGGCGAGCAGTTCTTC. This encodes CASSPAGTGASGEQFF.

This chain connects TRBV12-3 or TRBV12-4 to TRBJ2-2; weak D call: TRBD1 (5 bases). Trimming removed 3 bases from V and 8 bases from J, with 10 bases in between. The CDR3 spans 13 residues. CDR3 loop: CASSFRELGELFF. CDR3 in DNA: TGTGCCAGCAGTTTCAGGGAATTGGGGGAGCTGTTTTTT.

The chain combines TRBV4-3 with TRBJ2-1; 8 bases are a match to TRBD2. V shed 3 bases, J shed 8 bases, and the junction held 3 bases outside the gene matches. This CDR3 comprises 13 residues. The germline V gene encodes CDR1 LGHNA and CDR2 YSLEER. Written as DNA, the CDR3 is TGCGCCAGCAGCCAGGGACTAGGGGATGAGCAGTTCTTC. Translation gives CASSQGLGDEQFF.

The chain has TRBV20-1 and TRBJ2-4; possibly TRBD1 for D (5 bases). The CDR3 runs 17 residues. V lost 0 bases to trimming and J lost 3 bases, with 18 bases between them. Germline V CDR1 and CDR2: DFQATT, SNEGSKA (reference sequence). The CDR3 loop is CSARDRWSGADKNIQYF. CDR3 bases: TGCAGTGCTAGAGATCGATGGAGTGGGGCGGACAAAAACATTCAGTACTTC.

This clonotype occurred a few times. The chain has TRBV25-1 and TRBJ2-5, with a weak D call TRBD2 (6 bases). V was shortened by 5 bases and J by 5 bases, with 18 bases between the two germline ends. Germline V CDR1 and CDR2: MGHDK, SYGVNS. CDR3 length: 15 residues. The CDR3 spells CASSPSGSLRETQYF. CDR3 bases: TGTGCCAGCAGTCCCTCCGGGAGTCTTAGGGAGACCCAGTACTTC.

Regarding this clonotype: Possible read error: a much larger clone is one base away. This chain links TRBV13 with TRBJ2-1, with a possible D match to TRBD1 (5 bases). Germline V gene lookup returns CDR1 PRHDT and CDR2 FYEKMQ (reference sequence). The CDR3 length is 15 residues. The CDR3 loop is CASGLGAGLYNEQFF. The CDR3 DNA follows: TGTGCCAGCGGCTTAGGGGCAGGGCTGTACAATGAGCAGTTCTTC.

This clonotype was picked up many times. The rearrangement links TRBV24-1 to TRBJ1-5; perhaps TRBD1 as D (5 bases). The V gene's germline CDR1 is KGHDR and CDR2 SFDVKD. The CDR3 runs to 14 residues. Trimming left V 7 bases short and J 7 bases short, with 16 bases between. The CDR3 is CATSQQENGQPQHF. In nucleotides, the CDR3 is TGTGCCACCAGCCAACAGGAAAATGGGCAGCCCCAGCATTTT.

This clonotype showed up many times. The chain joins TRBV28 to TRBJ1-1; 7 bases agree with TRBD1. The CDR3 runs to 13 residues. With 6 bases clipped from V and 6 bases from J, the junction kept 7 bases outside the gene matches. CDR1 is MDHEN, CDR2 SYDVKM, per germline. This chain's CDR3 is CASRRGGISEAFF. The CDR3 nucleotides are TGTGCCAGCAGACGAGGGGGCATATCTGAAGCTTTCTTT.

The rearrangement joins TRBV6-6 to TRBJ1-5, with D tentatively TRBD1 (6 bases). There are 16 residues in the CDR3. V lost 0 bases and J lost 4, with 13 bases in between. Germline CDR1 MNHNY, CDR2 SVGAGI (reference sequence). The chain's CDR3 is CASSYSWRGRNQPQHF. The CDR3 DNA reads as TGTGCCAGCAGTTACTCGTGGAGGGGGAGAAATCAGCCCCAGCATTTT.

V usage is TRBV6-1 and J usage is TRBJ1-5; D remains unclear. Trimming took 7 bases from V and 7 from J, leaving 20 bases between them. The CDR3 is made up of 15 amino acids. Germline V lookup: CDR1 MNHNS, CDR2 SASEGT. The CDR3 DNA reads as TGTGCCAGCACCCTATCGGTAGAGTTAGGGCAGCCCCAGCATTTT. Protein product: CASTLSVELGQPQHF.

This clonotype was detected ten times or more. The chain couples TRBV6-2 or TRBV6-3 to TRBJ2-1; no definite D call. CDR3 length: 15 amino acids. The V end lost 4 bases, the J end lost 7 bases, and 17 bases lay between the germline ends. CDR1 MNHEY and CDR2 SVGEGT come from the germline V gene. CDR3 loop: CASSSVRLTPNEQFF. In DNA, the CDR3 is TGTGCCAGCAGTTCCGTCCGTCTAACCCCGAATGAGCAGTTCTTC.